Below, 5 T cell receptor beta chains from the same sample are listed, as sequenced in a study of OX40 agonist ivuxolimab in advanced cancers. TCRdb's copy holds only in-frame clones and misses some; the assay was immunoSEQ multiplex PCR. Of roughly 71,000 clones in the sample, approximately 90% were seen once. The sequencing here drew on CD4+ or CD8+ T cells sorted from blood, taken in a trial of the OX40 agonist ivuxolimab. Receptor source: an adult with an advanced solid tumor such as melanoma, head and neck, liver or kidney cancer.

The chain joins TRBV27 to TRBJ1-4; TRBD1 agrees at 8 bases. The CDR3 covers 14 residues. CDR1 and CDR2 from the germline V gene are MNHEY and SMNVEV (reference sequence). Trimming cost V 6 bases and J 8 bases; bases outside gene matches: 8. The CDR3 is CASSLSGGGEKLFF. The CDR3 coding sequence is TGTGCCAGCAGCCTCTCAGGGGGCGGGGAAAAACTGTTTTTT.

This chain connects TRBV10-2 to TRBJ2-1; D possibly corresponds to TRBD2 (5 bases). The length of the CDR3 is 13 residues. Per germline, CDR1 WSHSY and CDR2 SAAADI. V was trimmed by 6 bases and J by 4 bases, leaving 10 bases between them. CDR3 sequence reads: CASRRVGYNEQFF. The DNA of the CDR3 is TGCGCCAGCAGGAGGGTAGGATACAATGAGCAGTTCTTC.

This chain uses TRBV5-4 with TRBJ2-2; 10 bases fit TRBD1. This CDR3 is built from 17 residues. The V and J ends lost 5 bases and 4 bases, in that order; junction bases with no gene match: 11. CDR1 SGHNT and CDR2 YYREEE come from the germline V gene (reference sequence). DNA for the CDR3: TGTGCCAGCAGTTCCCAAGCCGGGACAGGGGTCACCGGGGAGCTGTTTTTT. Its protein is CASSSQAGTGVTGELFF.

The chain employs TRBV5-1 and TRBJ2-5; a possible D gene is TRBD2 (6 bases). The V and J ends lost 0 bases and 0 bases respectively, with 12 bases between them. Germline V gives CDR1 SGHRS, CDR2 YFSETQ. The CDR3 spans 16 residues. The CDR3 here is CASSLDSREYQETQYF. Here the CDR3 DNA reads TGCGCCAGCAGCTTGGACAGTCGGGAGTACCAAGAGACCCAGTACTTC.

This sequence joins TRBV29-1 and TRBJ1-3; TRBD1 matches 8 bases. Germline lookup yields CDR1 SQVTM and CDR2 ANQGSEA. The CDR3 length is 14 residues. J lost 3 bases, V lost 4 bases, and 5 bases had no gene match. The CDR3 loop is CSVARGQDGNTIYF. CDR3 bases: TGCAGCGTTGCCAGGGGGCAGGATGGAAACACCATATATTTT.